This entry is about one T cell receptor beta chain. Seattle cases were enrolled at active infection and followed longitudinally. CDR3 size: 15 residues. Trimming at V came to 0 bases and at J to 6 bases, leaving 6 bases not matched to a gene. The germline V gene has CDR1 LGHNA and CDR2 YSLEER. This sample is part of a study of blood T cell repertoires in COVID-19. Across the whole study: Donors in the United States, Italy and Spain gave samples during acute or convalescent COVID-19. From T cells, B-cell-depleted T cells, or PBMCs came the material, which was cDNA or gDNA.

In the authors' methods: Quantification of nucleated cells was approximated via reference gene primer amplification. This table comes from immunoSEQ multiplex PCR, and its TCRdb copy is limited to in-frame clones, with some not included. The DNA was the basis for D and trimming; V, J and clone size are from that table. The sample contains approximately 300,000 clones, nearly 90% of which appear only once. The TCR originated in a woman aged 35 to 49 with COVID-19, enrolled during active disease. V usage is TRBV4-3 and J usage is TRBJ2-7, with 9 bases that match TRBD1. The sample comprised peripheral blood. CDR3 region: CASSQDRTGAGEQYF. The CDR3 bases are TGCGCCAGCAGCCAAGACAGGACAGGGGCGGGCGAGCAGTACTTC.